This TCR beta chain derives from a study of blood T cell repertoires in COVID-19. About the study: Acute and convalescent COVID-19 samples came from the United States, Italy and Spain.

Under the authors' procedure: Researchers report that nucleated cell counts were estimated from reference gene primer amplification. Only in-frame clones appear in the TCRdb table, and some are missing; sequencing was by immunoSEQ multiplex PCR. D and trimming were read from the DNA, whereas the V and J calls and clone size are those reported in that table. The sample has roughly 220,000 clones, 70% to 90% seen once. V trimming: 2 bases; J trimming: 9 bases; junction bases outside the gene matches: 7. The CDR3 is 15 amino acids. In germline, CDR1 is MNHEY, CDR2 SMNVEV (reference sequence). What was sequenced was PBMCs or T cells enriched from blood (not recorded which). V usage is TRBV27 and J usage is TRBJ2-1; TRBD2 aligns across 10 bases. The clonotype was recovered from a woman aged 45-65 years with acute COVID-19. This chain's CDR3 is CASSLGASGSIEQFF. CDR3 coding DNA: TGTGCCAGCAGTTTAGGGGCTAGCGGGAGCATTGAGCAGTTCTTC.